The present T cell receptor beta chain was sequenced within a study of CD8 T cells in ankylosing spondylitis. TCRdb re-called the 5' RACE reads through MiXCR, storing one row per CDR3 protein. The sample carries some 220,000 distinct CDR3 sequences, 7.3% recorded once. The V gene lost 6 bases and the J gene lost 1 base, with 10 bases spanning the gap. Germline values: CDR1 DFQATT, CDR2 SNEGSKA (reference sequence). The CDR3 length is 13 residues. This clonotype was found a few times. Its antigen is as yet unknown. Overall study results and limits: Ankylosing spondylitis blood seemed to carry a telltale TCR beta motif made of several highly homologous variants.

The chain carries TRBV20-1 and TRBJ1-5; D unresolved. Sequencing was carried out using blood, either unsorted or a sorted T cell fraction (not recorded which). This sequence originates from a male donor with ankylosing spondylitis. CDR3 bases: TGCAGTGCAAAGGACGGGAGCAATCAGCCCCAGCATTTT. Translated: CSAKDGSNQPQHF.